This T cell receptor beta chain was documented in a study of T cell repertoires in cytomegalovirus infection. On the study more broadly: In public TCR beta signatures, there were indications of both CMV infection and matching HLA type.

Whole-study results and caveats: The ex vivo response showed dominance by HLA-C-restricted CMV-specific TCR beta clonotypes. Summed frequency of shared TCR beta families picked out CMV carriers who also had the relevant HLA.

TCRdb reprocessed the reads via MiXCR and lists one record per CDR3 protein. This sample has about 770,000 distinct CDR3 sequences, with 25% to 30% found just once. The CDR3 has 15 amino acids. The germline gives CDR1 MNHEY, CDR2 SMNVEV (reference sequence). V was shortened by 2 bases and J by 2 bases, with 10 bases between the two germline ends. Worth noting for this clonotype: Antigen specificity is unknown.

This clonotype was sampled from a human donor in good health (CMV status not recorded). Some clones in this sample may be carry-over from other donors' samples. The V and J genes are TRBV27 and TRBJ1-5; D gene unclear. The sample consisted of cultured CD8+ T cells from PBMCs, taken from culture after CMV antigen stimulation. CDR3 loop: CASSLVGSGNQPQHF. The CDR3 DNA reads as TGTGCCAGCAGTTTAGTCGGATCGGGCAATCAGCCCCAGCATTTT.